This is a list of T cell receptor beta chains from one sample in a study of blood T cell repertoires in COVID-19. The method was immunoSEQ multiplex PCR; TCRdb's version includes in-frame clones alone and lacks a portion of them. The data contain 140,000 to 150,000 clones, approximately 84% of them singletons. Input material: PBMCs or T cells enriched from blood (not recorded which). These receptors originate from a woman in her 50s with acute COVID-19. Each CDR3 is given with its conserved first and last residue. The D gene is left open where the match is weak. Clone size is not always given. Where it is, it says once, few, many or a class for expanded clones.

>many|-|TRBV6-5|TRBJ1-2
CASSSGGYGYTF
TGTGCCAGCAGTTCCGGGGGATATGGCTACACCTTC
>-|-|TRBV30|TRBJ1-1
CAWLFQGNTEAFF
TGTGCCTGGCTTTTCCAGGGGAACACTGAAGCTTTCTTT
>once|TRBD1|TRBV4-2|TRBJ1-4
CASSQERGQGSEKLFF
TGTGCCAGCAGCCAAGAGAGGGGACAGGGTAGTGAAAAACTGTTTTTT
>-|TRBD2|TRBV6-2/TRBV6-3|TRBJ2-3
CASSLGLVDTQYF
TGTGCCAGCAGCCTTGGACTAGTGGATACGCAGTATTTT
>-|-|TRBV28|TRBJ2-7
CASAKPYEQYF
TGTGCCAGCGCCAAGCCCTACGAGCAGTACTTC
>-|TRBD2|TRBV11-2|TRBJ2-1
CASSLVGWRGNYNEQFF
TGTGCCAGCAGCTTAGTGGGGTGGCGGGGGAACTACAATGAGCAGTTCTTC
>-|TRBD1|TRBV7-2|TRBJ2-5
CASSSNRGPQTQYF
TGTGCCAGCAGCTCGAACAGGGGGCCACAGACCCAGTACTTC
>few|-|TRBV4-1|TRBJ2-7
CASSQDTARGAAYEQYF
TGCGCCAGCAGCCAAGATACTGCGAGAGGCGCAGCCTACGAGCAGTACTTC
>-|TRBD1|TRBV7-2|TRBJ1-6
CASSLALGQGYSPLHF
TGTGCCAGCAGCTTAGCGTTGGGACAGGGGTATTCACCCCTCCACTTT
>few|-|TRBV7-2|TRBJ2-7
CASRFSAKHEQYF
TGTGCCAGCAGGTTCAGTGCCAAACACGAGCAGTACTTC
>once|-|TRBV3-1/TRBV3-2|TRBJ1-6
CASSQDSSYNSPLHF
TGTGCCAGCAGCCAAGACAGCTCCTATAATTCACCCCTCCACTTT
>-|-|TRBV25-1|TRBJ2-3
CASQTGENTDTQYF
TGTGCCAGCCAAACGGGGGAAAACACAGATACGCAGTATTTT
>-|-|TRBV12-5|TRBJ2-1
CASGAPGVPYNEQFF
TGTGCTAGTGGGGCCCCCGGGGTACCCTACAATGAGCAGTTCTTC
>-|-|TRBV25-1|TRBJ2-4
CASSEVGAGNIQYF
TGTGCCAGCAGTGAAGTAGGGGCAGGGAACATTCAGTACTTC
>-|-|TRBV12-3/TRBV12-4|TRBJ1-2
CASSFGVNGYTF
TGTGCCAGCAGTTTCGGTGTGAATGGCTACACCTTC
>-|TRBD1|TRBV27|TRBJ2-7
CASSLSGTGRSSYEQYF
TGTGCCAGCAGTTTATCGGGGACAGGGCGTAGCTCCTACGAGCAGTACTTC
>-|-|TRBV6-1|TRBJ2-1
CASSETSGRVYNEQFF
TGTGCCAGCAGTGAAACGTCTGGGCGAGTTTACAATGAGCAGTTCTTC
>-|-|TRBV7-2|TRBJ2-7
CASSSGGSAKPPNEQYF
TGTGCCAGCAGCTCCGGGGGTAGCGCCAAACCTCCCAACGAGCAGTACTTC
>-|TRBD2|TRBV7-6|TRBJ2-2
CASSLSGRTNTGELFF
TGTGCCAGCAGCTTAAGCGGGAGGACGAACACCGGGGAGCTGTTTTTT
>-|TRBD1|TRBV28|TRBJ1-2
CASSFAGTAYGYTF
TGTGCCAGCAGTTTCGCCGGGACAGCTTATGGCTACACCTTC
>once|-|TRBV7-5|TRBJ2-5
CARRDREGETQYF
TGTGCCAGGCGGGACAGGGAAGGTGAGACCCAGTACTTC
>-|TRBD2|TRBV29-1|TRBJ2-1
CSVAGVAGRYEQFF
TGCAGCGTTGCTGGGGTAGCGGGACGGTATGAGCAGTTCTTC
>-|TRBD1|TRBV19|TRBJ2-6
CASSISQTGGSSGANVLTF
TGTGCCAGTAGTATTAGTCAGACAGGGGGCAGCTCTGGGGCCAACGTCCTGACTTTC
>-|-|TRBV6-2/TRBV6-3|TRBJ1-2
CASSPRSYGYTF
TGTGCCAGCAGTCCGCGGTCCTATGGCTACACCTTC
>-|-|TRBV7-3|TRBJ2-1
CASSADESDEQFF
TGTGCCAGCAGCGCCGATGAGAGCGATGAGCAGTTCTTC
>-|-|TRBV19|TRBJ2-1
CASSIGAGGRVYNEQFF
TGTGCCAGTAGTATAGGGGCCGGGGGACGGGTCTACAATGAGCAGTTCTTC
>-|-|TRBV5-1|TRBJ2-3
CASAVPSGSTDTQYF
TGCGCCAGCGCCGTTCCCAGCGGGAGCACAGATACGCAGTATTTT